The T cell receptor (beta chain) under discussion was sequenced for a study of blood T cell repertoires in COVID-19. Germline values: CDR1 LNHDA, CDR2 SQIVND (reference sequence). V lost 9 bases, J lost 4 bases, and 21 bases lay in between. This CDR3 is built from 15 residues. Data came from immunoSEQ multiplex PCR; TCRdb stores just in-frame clones and leaves some out. The sample includes around 100,000 clones, about 80% of them seen just once. The sequencing sample was made of peripheral blood. This clonotype was obtained from a man between 65 and 85 years old with active or convalescent COVID-19. The J gene is TRBJ1-1, the V gene TRBV19, with D perhaps TRBD1 (6 bases). CDR3: CASTGRVRGATEAFF. CDR3 in DNA: TGTGCCAGCACCGGCCGTGTTCGGGGGGCCACTGAAGCTTTCTTT.